Reported below is one T cell receptor (beta chain). This specimen includes other DNA sequences encoding the same CDR3. Produced via immunoSEQ multiplex PCR; TCRdb's table is partial and in-frame only. Of under 150,000 clones in the sample, 90% were seen once. These data originate in a study of blood T cell repertoires in COVID-19. V lost 3 bases and J lost 5; bases outside the gene matches: 4. The germline V gene has CDR1 MNHEY and CDR2 SVGAGI. The CDR3 extends over 15 amino acids. The J gene is TRBJ1-4, the V gene TRBV6-5; 9 bases match TRBD1. This clonotype was obtained from a man between 45 and 60 years old with active COVID-19. Sequencing was carried out using peripheral blood. The CDR3 protein is CASSYSGTGNEKLFF. CDR3 DNA: TGTGCCAGCAGTTATTCCGGGACAGGGAATGAAAAACTGTTTTTT.